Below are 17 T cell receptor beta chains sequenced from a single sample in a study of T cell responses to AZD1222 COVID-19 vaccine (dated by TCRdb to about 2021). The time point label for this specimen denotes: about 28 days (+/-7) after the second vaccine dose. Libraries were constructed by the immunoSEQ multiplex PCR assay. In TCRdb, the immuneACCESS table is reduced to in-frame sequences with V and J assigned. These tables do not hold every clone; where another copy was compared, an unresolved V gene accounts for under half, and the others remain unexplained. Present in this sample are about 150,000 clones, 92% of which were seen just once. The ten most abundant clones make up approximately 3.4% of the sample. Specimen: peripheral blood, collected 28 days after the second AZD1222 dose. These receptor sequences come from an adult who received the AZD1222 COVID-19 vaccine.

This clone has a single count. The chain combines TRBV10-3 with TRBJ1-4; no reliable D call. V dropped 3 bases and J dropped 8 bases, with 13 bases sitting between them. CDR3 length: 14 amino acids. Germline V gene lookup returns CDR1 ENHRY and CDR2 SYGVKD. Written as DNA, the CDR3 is TGTGCCATCAGTGATGTACTCCAAGGGGAAAAACTGTTTTTT. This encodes CAISDVLQGEKLFF.

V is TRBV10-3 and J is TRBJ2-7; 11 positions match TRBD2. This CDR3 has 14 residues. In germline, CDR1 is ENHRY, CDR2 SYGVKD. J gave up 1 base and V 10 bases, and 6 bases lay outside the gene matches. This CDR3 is CANRGTSGSYEQYF. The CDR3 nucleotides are TGTGCCAACCGAGGGACTAGCGGATCCTACGAGCAGTACTTC.

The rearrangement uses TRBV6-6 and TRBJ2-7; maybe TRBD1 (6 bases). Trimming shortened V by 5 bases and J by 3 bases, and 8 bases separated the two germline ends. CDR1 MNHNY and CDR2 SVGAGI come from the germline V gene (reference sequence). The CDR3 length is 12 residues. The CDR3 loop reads CASSTGYYEQYF. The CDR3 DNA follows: TGTGCCAGCAGTACAGGGTACTACGAGCAGTACTTC.

CDR3 amino acids: CASSLARTFRDGYTF. The CDR3 nucleotides read TGTGCCAGCAGCTTGGCTAGGACTTTTAGGGATGGCTACACCTTC. The chain uses TRBV5-5 and TRBJ1-2; D not certain. The CDR3 runs to 15 residues. V was clipped by 0 bases and J by 6 bases, with 15 bases between them. The V gene's germline CDR1 is SGHKS and CDR2 YYEKEE (reference sequence).

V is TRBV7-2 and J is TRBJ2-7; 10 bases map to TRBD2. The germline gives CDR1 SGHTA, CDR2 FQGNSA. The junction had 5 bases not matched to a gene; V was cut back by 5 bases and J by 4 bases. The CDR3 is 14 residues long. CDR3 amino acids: CASSPWTSGYEQYF. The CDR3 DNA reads TGTGCCAGCAGCCCTTGGACTAGCGGTTACGAGCAGTACTTC.

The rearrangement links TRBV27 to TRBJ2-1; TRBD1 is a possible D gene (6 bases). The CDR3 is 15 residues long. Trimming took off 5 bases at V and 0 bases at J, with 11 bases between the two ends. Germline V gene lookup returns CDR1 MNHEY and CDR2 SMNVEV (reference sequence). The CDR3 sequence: CASSSDRSSYNEQFF. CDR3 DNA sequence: TGTGCCAGCAGTAGCGACAGGAGCTCCTACAATGAGCAGTTCTTC.

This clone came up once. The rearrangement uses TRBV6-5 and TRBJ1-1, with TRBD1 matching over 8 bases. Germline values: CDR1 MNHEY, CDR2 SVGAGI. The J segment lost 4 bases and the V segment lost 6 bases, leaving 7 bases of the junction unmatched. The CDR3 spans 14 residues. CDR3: CASRQGARVTEAFF. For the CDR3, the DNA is TGTGCCAGCAGGCAGGGGGCGCGTGTCACTGAAGCTTTCTTT.

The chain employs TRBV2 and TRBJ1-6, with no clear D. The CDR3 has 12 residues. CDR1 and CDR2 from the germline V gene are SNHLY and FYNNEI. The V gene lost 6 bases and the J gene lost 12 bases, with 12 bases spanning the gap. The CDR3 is CASRDLSGPLHF. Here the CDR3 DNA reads TGTGCCAGCAGGGACCTTTCGGGACCCCTCCACTTT.

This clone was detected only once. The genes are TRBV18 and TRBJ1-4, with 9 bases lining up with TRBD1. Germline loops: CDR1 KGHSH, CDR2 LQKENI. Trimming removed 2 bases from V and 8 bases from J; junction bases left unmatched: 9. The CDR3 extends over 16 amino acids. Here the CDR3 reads CASSPRADRGSEKLFF. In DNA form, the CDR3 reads TGTGCCAGCTCACCAAGGGCCGACAGGGGGAGCGAAAAACTGTTTTTT.

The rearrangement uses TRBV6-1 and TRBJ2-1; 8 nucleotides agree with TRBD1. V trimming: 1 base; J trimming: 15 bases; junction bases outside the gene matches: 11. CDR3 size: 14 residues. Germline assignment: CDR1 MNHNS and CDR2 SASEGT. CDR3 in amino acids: CASSEGGQGARPFF. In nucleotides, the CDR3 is TGTGCCAGCAGTGAAGGTGGTCAGGGGGCTCGTCCGTTCTTC.

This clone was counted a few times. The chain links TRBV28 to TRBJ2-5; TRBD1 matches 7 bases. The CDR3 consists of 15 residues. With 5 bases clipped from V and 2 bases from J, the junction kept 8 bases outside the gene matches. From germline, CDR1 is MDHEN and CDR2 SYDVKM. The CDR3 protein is CASSPRQGRQETQYF. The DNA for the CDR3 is TGTGCCAGCAGTCCACGACAGGGACGTCAAGAGACCCAGTACTTC. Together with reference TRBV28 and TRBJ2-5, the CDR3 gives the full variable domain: DVKVTQSSRYLVKRTGEKVFLECVQDMDHENMFWYRQDPGLGLRLIYFSYDVKMKEKGDIPEGYSVSREKKERFSLILESASTNQTSMYLCASSPRQGRQETQYFGPGTRLLVL.

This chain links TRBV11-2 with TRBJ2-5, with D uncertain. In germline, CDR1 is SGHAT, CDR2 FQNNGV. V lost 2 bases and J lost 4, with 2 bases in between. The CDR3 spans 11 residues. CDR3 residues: CASSLTETQYF. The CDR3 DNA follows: TGTGCCAGCAGCTTAACAGAGACCCAGTACTTC.

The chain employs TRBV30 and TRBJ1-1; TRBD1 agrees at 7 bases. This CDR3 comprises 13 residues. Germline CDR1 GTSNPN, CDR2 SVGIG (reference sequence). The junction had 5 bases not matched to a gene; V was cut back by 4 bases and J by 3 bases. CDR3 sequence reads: CAWKAGGYTEAFF. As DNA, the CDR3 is TGTGCCTGGAAGGCAGGGGGGTACACTGAAGCTTTCTTT.

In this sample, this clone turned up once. CDR3 amino acids: CASSYSDHTDTQYF. The CDR3 DNA reads as TGTGCCAGCAGTTACTCGGACCACACAGATACGCAGTATTTT. The rearrangement links TRBV6-5 to TRBJ2-3; D is undetermined. The germline V and J ends were trimmed by 0 bases and 2 bases, with 6 bases remaining between them. Germline V CDR1 and CDR2: MNHEY, SVGAGI. This CDR3 comprises 14 residues.

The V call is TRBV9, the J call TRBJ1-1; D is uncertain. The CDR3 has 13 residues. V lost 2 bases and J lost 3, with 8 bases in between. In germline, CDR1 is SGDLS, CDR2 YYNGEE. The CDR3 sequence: CASSVGRDTEAFF. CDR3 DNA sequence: TGTGCCAGCAGCGTCGGCAGAGACACTGAAGCTTTCTTT.

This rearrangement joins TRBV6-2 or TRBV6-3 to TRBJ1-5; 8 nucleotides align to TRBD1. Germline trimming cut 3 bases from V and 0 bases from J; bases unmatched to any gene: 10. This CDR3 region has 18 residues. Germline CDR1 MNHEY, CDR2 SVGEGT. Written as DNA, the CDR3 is TGTGCCAGCAGTTATCCTGGACAGGGCGTTTATAGCAATCAGCCCCAGCATTTT. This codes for CASSYPGQGVYSNQPQHF.

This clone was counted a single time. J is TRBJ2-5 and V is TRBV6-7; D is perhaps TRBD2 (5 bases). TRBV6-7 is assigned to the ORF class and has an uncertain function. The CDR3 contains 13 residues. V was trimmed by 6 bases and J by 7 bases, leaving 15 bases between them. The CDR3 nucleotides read TGTGCCAGCAGAGGGAGTGTGGGTGGGACCCAGTACTTC. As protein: CASRGSVGGTQYF.